This entry lists 12 T cell receptor beta chains sequenced from one sample in a study of cytomegalovirus exposure and HLA in healthy donors. Researchers ran the PCR with 60 Vbeta and 13 Jbeta primers. Assay: immunoSEQ multiplex PCR; the TCRdb copy retains only in-frame clones and omits some. The table lists some 160,000 clones, around 10% of them singletons. The material sequenced was PBMCs. Every receptor here comes from a male donor in good health and CMV-seronegative.

J is TRBJ2-7 and V is TRBV6-6; 14 bases map to TRBD2. The CDR3 is 16 amino acids. The germline V gene encodes CDR1 MNHNY and CDR2 SVGAGI (reference sequence). Losses at the gene ends were 6 bases for V and 2 bases for J; bases not matched to a gene: 6. CDR3 region: CASRGTSGSTAYEQYF. Written as DNA, the CDR3 is TGTGCCAGCAGGGGGACTAGCGGGAGTACGGCCTACGAGCAGTACTTC.

This clone has just a few counts. V and J are TRBV6-5 and TRBJ2-1; 7 bases align to TRBD1. This CDR3 is built from 14 residues. J was trimmed by 0 bases and V by 5 bases; bases with no gene match: 1. Germline-derived CDR1 and CDR2 are MNHEY and SVGAGI. As DNA, the CDR3 is TGTGCCAGCAGTAGACAGGGCTCCTACAATGAGCAGTTCTTC. Amino acids: CASSRQGSYNEQFF.

The chain recombines TRBV28 with TRBJ2-7; 7 bases line up with TRBD1. V shed 8 bases, J shed 6 bases, and the junction held 13 bases outside the gene matches. This CDR3 is 14 amino acids long. Germline V gives CDR1 MDHEN, CDR2 SYDVKM. The CDR3 reads CASEGGQERSEQYF. The CDR3 nucleotides are TGTGCCAGCGAGGGCGGACAGGAACGTAGCGAGCAGTACTTC.

This clone was counted between two and nine times. V usage is TRBV5-1 and J usage is TRBJ2-1; D might be TRBD2 (6 bases). The CDR3 length is 15 residues. Germline V gene lookup returns CDR1 SGHRS and CDR2 YFSETQ. V was pared by 4 bases and J by 1 base, with 12 bases between. The CDR3 nucleotides are TGCGCCAGCAGCCCCGACAGCGGGTCCTACAATGAGCAGTTCTTC. Residues: CASSPDSGSYNEQFF.

This clone was counted a few times. The chain has TRBV7-8 and TRBJ2-3; 7 positions match TRBD1. Trimming at V came to 5 bases and at J to 4 bases, leaving 12 bases not matched to a gene. Looked up from germline, CDR1 is SGHVS and CDR2 is FQNEAQ. This CDR3 comprises 16 residues. The CDR3 is CASSQVVGGRADTQYF. CDR3 DNA: TGTGCCAGCAGCCAAGTAGTAGGGGGCAGGGCAGATACGCAGTATTTT.

This clone was seen a few times. This rearrangement joins TRBV7-2 to TRBJ2-2; 12 bases line up with TRBD2. This CDR3 has 15 amino acids. V trimming: 5 bases; J trimming: 6 bases; junction bases outside the gene matches: 4. CDR1 is SGHTA and CDR2 is FQGNSA in the germline V gene. CDR3 coding DNA: TGTGCCAGCAGCACCCTAGCGGGAGGGCCCGGGGAGCTGTTTTTT. Translated, it gives CASSTLAGGPGELFF.

This sequence joins TRBV6-5 and TRBJ1-5, with 7 bases fitting TRBD1. Germline loops: CDR1 MNHEY, CDR2 SVGAGI. This CDR3 has 14 amino acids. The junction had 8 bases not matched to a gene; V was cut back by 6 bases and J by 6 bases. The CDR3, as DNA: TGTGCCAGCAGGAGCGACAGGGTGGGTCAGCCCCAGCATTTT. Protein: CASRSDRVGQPQHF.

This clone was observed a few times. The V and J genes are TRBV5-4 and TRBJ2-1, with TRBD2 matching over 9 bases. Germline CDR1 and CDR2: SGHNT and YYREEE (reference sequence). The CDR3 runs to 15 residues. V lost 0 bases, J lost 8 bases, and 6 bases stayed unmatched. For the CDR3, the DNA is TGTGCCAGCAGCTTGGGTAGCGGGAGAGGTTATGAGCAGTTCTTC. Translating it yields CASSLGSGRGYEQFF.

This clone was observed a handful of times. The J gene is TRBJ2-7, the V gene TRBV7-9; TRBD1 matches 8 bases. Germline V lookup: CDR1 SEHNR, CDR2 FQNEAQ (reference sequence). The CDR3 extends over 16 amino acids. Losses at the gene ends were 6 bases for V and 2 bases for J; bases not matched to a gene: 12. This chain's CDR3 is CASSPPPGQVTYEQYF. CDR3 nucleotide sequence: TGTGCCAGCAGTCCTCCTCCGGGACAGGTGACCTACGAGCAGTACTTC.

The chain uses TRBV28 and TRBJ2-7; TRBD2 matches at 7 bases. Trimming at V came to 5 bases and at J to 0 bases, leaving 1 base not matched to a gene. This CDR3 comprises 13 residues. CDR1 and CDR2 from the germline V gene are MDHEN and SYDVKM. CDR3 DNA sequence: TGTGCCAGCAGTCGGGAGGCCTCCTACGAGCAGTACTTC. It codes for CASSREASYEQYF. Combining the CDR3 with reference TRBV28 and TRBJ2-7 gives the whole variable domain DVKVTQSSRYLVKRTGEKVFLECVQDMDHENMFWYRQDPGLGLRLIYFSYDVKMKEKGDIPEGYSVSREKKERFSLILESASTNQTSMYLCASSREASYEQYFGPGTRLTVT.

V and J are TRBV4-2 and TRBJ2-5; D is possibly TRBD2 (5 bases). Trimming left V 1 base short and J 4 bases short, with 19 bases between. Looked up from germline, CDR1 is LGHNA and CDR2 is YNFKEQ. This CDR3 spans 17 amino acids. CDR3 loop: CASSQGVSEPAVETQYF. The DNA for the CDR3 is TGTGCCAGCAGCCAAGGTGTTAGCGAGCCGGCAGTAGAGACCCAGTACTTC.

In its sample, this clone was seen a few times. This chain uses TRBV5-1 with TRBJ1-2; D remains ambiguous. Germline lookup yields CDR1 SGHRS and CDR2 YFSETQ. V lost 4 bases, J lost 8 bases, and 12 bases lay in between. There are 12 residues in the CDR3. Here the CDR3 DNA reads TGCGCCAGCAGCCCCCCCGGGGAAGGCTACACCTTC. Protein sequence: CASSPPGEGYTF.